The clone carrying this T cell receptor beta chain occurred once. The antigen is undetermined. The junction does not match germline at one end; this may be a read error. These data originate in a study of T cell repertoires in cytomegalovirus infection. For the study at large: Carrying CMV and the relevant HLA type showed in public TCR beta signatures.

TCRdb recomputed calls from the reads with MiXCR, one row per CDR3 protein. The table has around 180,000 distinct CDR3 sequences, about 20% seen once. Study conclusions and caveats: The ex vivo response was dominated by HLA-C-restricted CMV-specific TCR beta clonotypes. Cumulative frequency of public TCR beta families picked out carriers of CMV plus the relevant HLA.

CDR3 size: 14 residues. Per the germline V gene, CDR1 is SNHLY and CDR2 is FYNNEI. The receptor's source is a human donor in good health (CMV status not recorded). Some clones in this sample may be carry-over from other donors' samples. The sequencing input was PBMCs. The chain joins TRBV2 to TRBJ1-1; no reliable D call. CDR3 region: CASGSTQKYTEAYF. The DNA for the CDR3 is TGTGCCAGCGGTTCCACTCAGAAGTATACTGAAGCTTACTTT.